This record concerns one TCR beta chain sequence. Original data processing: Reference gene primers were amplified, and this amplification served to estimate nucleated cell counts. The repertoire was sequenced with immunoSEQ multiplex PCR; TCRdb's copy has only in-frame clones and lacks some. From that table come the V and J calls and clone size; the DNA was used to work out D and trimming. The sample carries under 250,000 clones, around 86% recorded once. The data are from a study of blood T cell repertoires in COVID-19. Across the whole study: Samples of COVID-19 (acute and convalescent) were obtained from the United States, Italy and Spain. T cells, B-cell-depleted T cells, or PBMCs supplied cDNA or gDNA.

The J segment lost 4 bases and the V segment lost 3 bases, leaving 4 bases of the junction unmatched. The germline V gene encodes CDR1 SGDLS and CDR2 YYNGEE. The CDR3 is 14 amino acids. The clonotype originates from a man aged 30 to 45 who had recovered from COVID-19. V gene TRBV9 combines with J gene TRBJ1-3; 7 bases align to TRBD1. Sequencing used peripheral blood. CDR3 in amino acids: CASSDRDRGNTIYF. CDR3 sequence (DNA): TGTGCCAGCAGCGACCGGGACAGAGGAAACACCATATATTTT.